One sample yielded the 15 T cell receptor beta chains listed below, sequenced in a study of identical twins' blood T cells. TCRdb passed the 5' RACE reads through MiXCR, listing each CDR3 protein once. The table has a few hundred thousand distinct CDR3 sequences, roughly 27% seen once. The specimen sequenced was PBMCs. These receptors were taken from a woman between 18 and 55 years old in good health.

In its sample, this clonotype was seen a few times. The V and J genes are TRBV7-3 and TRBJ1-1; D is perhaps TRBD1 (6 bases). Trimming took off 5 bases at V and 3 bases at J, with 10 bases between the two ends. The germline gives CDR1 SGHTA, CDR2 FQGTGA. The CDR3 is 13 residues long. This chain's CDR3 is CASSPGADTEAFF. The CDR3 DNA is TGTGCCAGCAGCCCGGGGGCTGACACTGAAGCTTTCTTT.

This clonotype was recorded at least ten times. This chain links TRBV5-6 with TRBJ1-4; D call uncertain. The CDR3 spans 13 residues. V was shortened by 3 bases and J by 6 bases, with 9 bases between the two germline ends. Per the germline V gene, CDR1 is SGHDT and CDR2 is YYEEEE. The CDR3 sequence is CASSSVLDEKLFF. The CDR3 DNA follows: TGTGCCAGCAGCTCCGTCCTAGATGAAAAACTGTTTTTT.

This clonotype has at least ten counts. V is TRBV29-1 and J is TRBJ1-2; possible D gene TRBD1, 5 bases. Germline values: CDR1 SQVTM, CDR2 ANQGSEA. Trimming removed 7 bases at V and 1 base at J, with 19 bases between. The CDR3 runs to 15 residues. In nucleotides, the CDR3 is TGCAGCGGTGAGGGGTTTCCGCTTCTTAACTATGGCTACACCTTC. Amino acid sequence: CSGEGFPLLNYGYTF. Drawing the rest from reference TRBV29-1 and TRBJ1-2, the complete variable domain is SAVISQKPSRDICQRGTSLTIQCQVDSQVTMMFWYRQQPGQSLTLIATANQGSEATYESGFVIDKFPISRPNLTFSTLTVSNMSPEDSSIYLCSGEGFPLLNYGYTFGSGTRLTVV.

The gene calls are TRBV6-2 or TRBV6-3 and TRBJ2-1; TRBD2 agrees at 9 bases. Per germline, CDR1 MNHEY and CDR2 SVGEGT. The CDR3 length is 14 residues. V lost 8 bases to trimming and J lost 15 bases; unmatched junction nucleotides: 17. CDR3 protein: CASSESGRRLSRFF. CDR3 in DNA: TGTGCCAGCTCAGAGAGCGGGAGGAGGCTCTCCCGGTTCTTC.

About this clonotype itself: Given a much more abundant clone one base away, this may be a read error. CDR3 nucleotides: TGTGCCAGTTCAATGGGGGCCTATAGCTACACCTTC. Translation: CASSMGAYSYTF. The V and J genes are TRBV19 and TRBJ1-2, with D perhaps matching TRBD1 (6 bases). There are 12 residues in the CDR3. Germline V gene sequence: CDR1 LNHDA, CDR2 SQIVND (reference sequence).

This clonotype was counted a few times. The gene calls are TRBV13 and TRBJ2-7, with 12 bases matching TRBD2. CDR3 length: 17 residues. J lost 2 bases, V lost 5 bases, and 10 bases had no gene match. Germline V gene lookup returns CDR1 PRHDT and CDR2 FYEKMQ (reference sequence). CDR3 nucleotides: TGTGCCAGCAGCCCCGGGACTAGCGGGTTACAGGCCTACGAGCAGTACTTC. Translation: CASSPGTSGLQAYEQYF.

This clonotype has a count of ten or more. The chain combines TRBV6-5 with TRBJ2-7; 9 bases line up with TRBD2. J lost 4 bases, V lost 0 bases, and 4 bases had no gene match. Germline V gene sequence: CDR1 MNHEY, CDR2 SVGAGI. This CDR3 has 15 residues. The CDR3 DNA follows: TGTGCCAGCAGTTACTCTAGCGGGGGTTTTTACGAGCAGTACTTC. This translates into CASSYSSGGFYEQYF.

This clonotype has just one count. CDR3 coding DNA: TGTGCCAGCATGCGGGGGGGCTCCTACAATGAGCAGTTCTTC. As protein: CASMRGGSYNEQFF. The chain links TRBV6-2 or TRBV6-3 to TRBJ2-1; TRBD2 aligns across 9 bases. CDR3 length: 14 residues. V lost 7 bases, J lost 0 bases, and 1 base stayed unmatched. The V gene's germline CDR1 is MNHEY and CDR2 SVGEGT.

In its sample, this clonotype was seen many times. This chain links TRBV5-1 with TRBJ2-3, with 9 bases lining up with TRBD1. From germline, CDR1 is SGHRS and CDR2 YFSETQ. Trimming took 2 bases from V and 3 from J; bases not matched to a gene: 7. The CDR3 is made up of 16 amino acids. CDR3 bases: TGCGCCAGCAGCTTCCTACAGGGGGCGCCGACAGATACGCAGTATTTT. Translating gives CASSFLQGAPTDTQYF.

This rearrangement joins TRBV5-1 to TRBJ2-3; 9 nucleotides align to TRBD1. The CDR3 has 14 residues. The V segment lost 4 bases and the J segment 6 bases; nucleotides outside the gene matches: 6. Germline-derived CDR1 and CDR2 are SGHRS and YFSETQ. The CDR3, as DNA: TGCGCCAGCAGCGGAGGACAGGGGCTGGATACGCAGTATTTT. It codes for CASSGGQGLDTQYF.

This clonotype turned up a few times. The chain combines TRBV5-8 with TRBJ1-1; tentative D call: TRBD1 (6 bases). This CDR3 spans 12 amino acids. V was trimmed by 0 bases and J by 11 bases, leaving 11 bases between them. In germline, CDR1 is SGHTS, CDR2 YDEGEE. In DNA form, the CDR3 reads TGTGCCAGCAGCTTGGAAGGGGGTCAGGCTTTCTTT. Its translation is CASSLEGGQAFF.

The chain combines TRBV20-1 with TRBJ2-7, with 11 bases aligning to TRBD2. The germline V gene has CDR1 DFQATT and CDR2 SNEGSKA (reference sequence). This CDR3 is built from 14 residues. V lost 6 bases to trimming and J lost 5 bases; unmatched junction nucleotides: 9. Here the CDR3 reads CSAQTSGRYNEQYF. CDR3 coding DNA: TGCAGTGCCCAAACTAGCGGGAGATACAACGAGCAGTACTTC.

In the case of this clonotype: A much larger clone differs from this one at a single base, so this may be a read error. The chain combines TRBV2 with TRBJ1-6, with no clear D. V lost 7 bases and J 4 bases, leaving 14 bases between the germline ends. Germline V gene data show CDR1 as SNHLY and CDR2 as FYNNEI. This CDR3 region has 15 residues. Here the CDR3 reads CASILRVWYNSPLHF. The DNA of the CDR3 is TGTGCCAGCATTTTACGGGTTTGGTATAATTCACCCCTCCACTTT.

The J gene is TRBJ2-2, the V gene TRBV20-1; 7 nucleotides match TRBD2. Trimming took 6 bases from V and 10 from J; bases not matched to a gene: 11. Germline CDR1 is DFQATT and CDR2 is SNEGSKA (reference sequence). The CDR3 has 13 amino acids. The CDR3 reads CSARHGGREELFF. The CDR3 coding sequence is TGCAGTGCGAGGCATGGCGGGAGAGAGGAGCTGTTTTTT.

There are a few counts of this clonotype. CDR3 nucleotides: TGCGCCAGCAGCCAAGAATTCCGGGACGGCTACACCTTC. Translation: CASSQEFRDGYTF. The chain employs TRBV4-3 and TRBJ1-2; D may be TRBD1 (5 bases). Per the germline V gene, CDR1 is LGHNA and CDR2 is YSLEER. Trimming pared 0 bases from V and 8 bases from J, leaving 10 bases between. The CDR3 has 13 residues.